The clone carrying this T cell receptor (beta chain) was found many times. What it binds is unknown. In the original analysis: Counts of TCRs in each sample centred on a median of roughly 89,000 and extended from about 20,000 to 690,000. MiXCR, applied by TCRdb to the RACE reads, yields one record per CDR3 protein. None of the V and J calls come from the authors' own analysis; TCRdb made them. The table records roughly 250,000 distinct CDR3 sequences, 7% to 10% of them present only once. The time point was: pre-sensitization, week 0. Treatment specified: therapeutic diphenylcyclopropenone sensitization with weekly scalp DPC. It was from unfractionated whole blood that total RNA was extracted. The germline gives CDR1 DFQATT, CDR2 SNEGSKA (reference sequence). The CDR3 contains 13 residues. Trimming pared 0 bases from V and 3 bases from J, leaving 8 bases between. This sample stems from a study of human T cells and chemical hapten exposure. Study details: After 6 days, upper back 0.01% DPC patch tests were scored. The study, taken as a whole, reports: Sensitizing to DPC left TCRs with a frequency above 1 in 1000 unaltered.

The TCR sequence derives from a woman between 40 and 50 years old with alopecia areata. Some clones in this sample may be carry-over from other donors' samples. The sample consisted of whole blood, taken in connection with sensitization to the hapten diphenylcyclopropenone (DPC). The chain is built from TRBV20-1 and TRBJ1-1, with unresolved D. This CDR3 reads CSARDFLDTEAFF. The CDR3 region has the DNA TGCAGTGCTAGAGATTTCTTGGACACTGAAGCTTTCTTT.